This T cell receptor beta chain was retrieved from a study of blood T cell repertoires in COVID-19. Study-level background: Material from acute and convalescent COVID-19 was sourced from the United States, Italy and Spain.

Germline V gives CDR1 GTSNPN, CDR2 SVGIG (reference sequence). V gave up 3 bases and J gave up 5 bases, with 16 bases separating them. The CDR3 has 14 amino acids. Original methodology: Quantification of nucleated cells was approximated via reference gene primer amplification. TCRdb's copy holds only in-frame clones and misses some; the assay was immunoSEQ multiplex PCR. For V, J and clone size, that table is used; D and trimming come from the DNA. Among 300,000 or so clones listed, about nine tenths were seen once. Specimen: peripheral blood. The rearrangement links TRBV30 to TRBJ1-2, with a tentative D call TRBD1 (5 bases). The clonotype comes from a woman aged 25 to 39 with COVID-19, enrolled during active disease. The CDR3 is CAWRRPGGEYGYTF. The CDR3 DNA sequence: TGTGCCTGGAGGAGGCCAGGAGGGGAGTATGGCTACACCTTC.